One sample yielded the 9 T cell receptor beta chains listed below, sequenced in a study of blood T cell repertoires in COVID-19. Sequenced by immunoSEQ multiplex PCR; TCRdb stores in-frame clones only, minus some. The data contain 310,000 or so clones, approximately 90% of them singletons. The specimen sequenced was peripheral blood. These receptors were obtained from a man aged 30-40 years with COVID-19, enrolled during active disease.

The chain carries TRBV5-4 and TRBJ1-2, with D possibly TRBD1 on 6 matching bases. The V gene's germline CDR1 is SGHNT and CDR2 YYREEE (reference sequence). V dropped 3 bases and J dropped 7 bases, with 19 bases sitting between them. This CDR3 region has 15 residues. CDR3 sequence: CASSSYWGGEGGYTF. As DNA, the CDR3 is TGTGCCAGCAGCTCGTACTGGGGGGGCGAGGGTGGCTACACCTTC.

The chain is built from TRBV5-5 and TRBJ2-7; D unresolved. V was trimmed by 3 bases and J by 2 bases, leaving 15 bases between them. CDR3 length: 15 amino acids. Germline V gives CDR1 SGHKS, CDR2 YYEKEE (reference sequence). CDR3 nucleotide sequence: TGTGCCAGCAGCTATAACTTGCAAGTTGCCTACGAGCAGTACTTC. Translated, it gives CASSYNLQVAYEQYF.

J is TRBJ2-3 and V is TRBV5-4; D is possibly TRBD1 (5 bases). This CDR3 comprises 13 residues. Per germline, CDR1 SGHNT and CDR2 YYREEE (reference sequence). V lost 0 bases, J lost 6 bases, and 8 bases lay in between. The CDR3 bases are TGTGCCAGCAGCTTGGGGCCAGGGGATACGCAGTATTTT. Translating it yields CASSLGPGDTQYF.

V gene TRBV2 combines with J gene TRBJ2-1; TRBD1 matches at 8 bases. The CDR3 is made up of 13 amino acids. V lost 6 bases to trimming and J lost 9 bases; unmatched junction nucleotides: 7. The germline V gene encodes CDR1 SNHLY and CDR2 FYNNEI. The CDR3 region is CASRQTGTGEQFF. Here the CDR3 DNA reads TGTGCCAGCAGACAGACAGGGACAGGTGAGCAGTTCTTC.

V gene TRBV24-1 combines with J gene TRBJ1-6; D unresolved. This CDR3 comprises 12 residues. V shed 0 bases and J shed 10 bases, with 3 bases lying between them. Per the germline V gene, CDR1 is KGHDR and CDR2 is SFDVKD. This chain's CDR3 is CATSDLQSPLHF. DNA for the CDR3: TGTGCCACCAGTGATTTGCAGTCACCCCTCCACTTT.

The chain uses TRBV5-6 and TRBJ2-1; maybe TRBD2 (5 bases). In germline, CDR1 is SGHDT, CDR2 YYEEEE. The CDR3 contains 14 residues. V gave up 3 bases and J gave up 9 bases, with 16 bases separating them. The CDR3 region has the DNA TGTGCCAGCAGCTCGATGTCTGGGAGCACTGAGCAGTTCTTC. Its translation is CASSSMSGSTEQFF.

V usage is TRBV6-1 and J usage is TRBJ1-2; D is ambiguous. Germline CDR1 reads MNHNS; CDR2 reads SASEGT. Trimming shortened V by 3 bases and J by 4 bases, and 18 bases separated the two germline ends. The CDR3 spans 16 residues. The CDR3 region is CASSDNVVRSSYGYTF. The CDR3 DNA reads as TGTGCCAGCAGTGATAATGTCGTGAGAAGCTCCTATGGCTACACCTTC.

This clone was seen more than once but under ten times. V and J are TRBV19 and TRBJ1-1, with a weak D call TRBD1 (6 bases). V lost 3 bases, J lost 5 bases, and 16 bases lay in between. The germline gives CDR1 LNHDA, CDR2 SQIVND (reference sequence). CDR3 length: 15 amino acids. The CDR3 bases are TGTGCCAGTAGTATCCCGTCGGGGGGCGTGACTGAAGCTTTCTTT. Encoded protein: CASSIPSGGVTEAFF.

This chain joins TRBV19 and TRBJ2-5, with 9 bases aligning to TRBD1. J lost 6 bases, V lost 2 bases, and 4 bases had no gene match. The CDR3 is 14 residues long. The germline V gene has CDR1 LNHDA and CDR2 SQIVND (reference sequence). CDR3 sequence reads: CASSILGQGKTQYF. CDR3 in DNA: TGTGCCAGTAGTATATTGGGACAGGGAAAGACCCAGTACTTC.